A selection of T cell receptor beta chains follows, all from one sample in a study of blood T cell repertoires in COVID-19. TCRdb keeps only in-frame clones here, not all; method: immunoSEQ multiplex PCR. The data show over 200,000 clones, 75% to 90% seen once. The specimen was peripheral blood. These receptors all come from a human donor in a cohort sampled during active COVID-19. The CDR3 runs from the conserved cysteine through the conserved F or W. The order of the fields is CDR3 DNA, CDR3 protein, D gene, V gene, clone size, J gene. A D gene is named only where the DNA matches it firmly. Rows may omit the clone size; those that give it use once, few, many or a size class.

CDR3nt: TGTGCCAGCAGCTCCTCCGGGACACGACACAATGAGCAGTTCTTC
CDR3aa: CASSSSGTRHNEQFF
d_gene: .
v_gene: TRBV28
abundance: few
j_gene: TRBJ2-1

CDR3nt: TGTGCCAGCAGCCTCCTCGGGGGGCGAAGGGGAGATGGCTACACCTTC
CDR3aa: CASSLLGGRRGDGYTF
d_gene: .
v_gene: TRBV7-2
abundance: .
j_gene: TRBJ1-2

CDR3nt: TGTGCCTGGAGCGCAGGGTCAGGGGAGCTGTTTTTT
CDR3aa: CAWSAGSGELFF
d_gene: .
v_gene: TRBV30
abundance: .
j_gene: TRBJ2-2

CDR3nt: TGTGCAAGTCGCCCAAGGGCGGGACAGAATAATTCACCCCTCCACTTT
CDR3aa: CASRPRAGQNNSPLHF
d_gene: .
v_gene: TRBV12-2
abundance: .
j_gene: TRBJ1-6

CDR3nt: TGCGCCAGCAGCTTAGGCGGGACCCAAGAGACCCAGTACTTC
CDR3aa: CASSLGGTQETQYF
d_gene: .
v_gene: TRBV5-1
abundance: .
j_gene: TRBJ2-5

CDR3nt: TGTGCCAGCAGTGAACAGGGGAAGTATCAGCCCCAGCATTTT
CDR3aa: CASSEQGKYQPQHF
d_gene: TRBD1
v_gene: TRBV28
abundance: .
j_gene: TRBJ1-5

CDR3nt: TGTGCCAGCACCGAATCTAGGGGTCGGGCTGAAAAACTGTTTTTT
CDR3aa: CASTESRGRAEKLFF
d_gene: .
v_gene: TRBV2
abundance: .
j_gene: TRBJ1-4

CDR3nt: TGTGCCAGCAGTTTTGGCGCTAGCGGGGGATACAATGAGCAGTTCTTC
CDR3aa: CASSFGASGGYNEQFF
d_gene: TRBD2
v_gene: TRBV27
abundance: once
j_gene: TRBJ2-1

CDR3nt: TGTGCCAGCAGCCAACAGGGGCTCAATCAGCCCCAGCATTTT
CDR3aa: CASSQQGLNQPQHF
d_gene: TRBD1
v_gene: TRBV7-9
abundance: .
j_gene: TRBJ1-5

CDR3nt: TGTGCCAGCAGCTTAGCGGCAGATTACACAGATACGCAGTATTTT
CDR3aa: CASSLAADYTDTQYF
d_gene: .
v_gene: TRBV7-2
abundance: .
j_gene: TRBJ2-3

CDR3nt: TGTGCCAGCTCCCCCGGAGCGAACACCGGGGAGCTGTTTTTT
CDR3aa: CASSPGANTGELFF
d_gene: .
v_gene: TRBV11-2
abundance: .
j_gene: TRBJ2-2

CDR3nt: TGCGCCAGCAGCCAAGAAAGGGCGGGGAGCTACGAGCAGTACTTC
CDR3aa: CASSQERAGSYEQYF
d_gene: .
v_gene: TRBV4-1
abundance: .
j_gene: TRBJ2-7

CDR3nt: TGTGCCATCAGGGACAGAATGAACACTGAAGCTTTCTTT
CDR3aa: CAIRDRMNTEAFF
d_gene: .
v_gene: TRBV10-3
abundance: .
j_gene: TRBJ1-1

CDR3nt: TGTGCCAGGGTAAGGAGGGCCTCCTACGAGCAGTACTTC
CDR3aa: CARVRRASYEQYF
d_gene: .
v_gene: TRBV6-4
abundance: .
j_gene: TRBJ2-7

CDR3nt: TGTGCCAGCAACCCAGGGGGCAGCAAGGACACTGAAGCTTTCTTT
CDR3aa: CASNPGGSKDTEAFF
d_gene: TRBD1
v_gene: TRBV28
abundance: .
j_gene: TRBJ1-1

CDR3nt: TGTGCCAGCAGGCCCACAGGGAGGGCTAATGAAAAACTGTTTTTT
CDR3aa: CASRPTGRANEKLFF
d_gene: .
v_gene: TRBV6-5
abundance: .
j_gene: TRBJ1-4

CDR3nt: TGTGCCAGCAGCCTAGGCCCAGACAGAATCAACACTGAAGCTTTCTTT
CDR3aa: CASSLGPDRINTEAFF
d_gene: .
v_gene: TRBV5-4
abundance: few
j_gene: TRBJ1-1

CDR3nt: TGTGCCAGCAGCCCTCGGGGTGCTGGGGCCAACGTCCTGACTTTC
CDR3aa: CASSPRGAGANVLTF
d_gene: .
v_gene: TRBV7-3
abundance: once
j_gene: TRBJ2-6

CDR3nt: TGTGCCAGCAGTCCCGGGAATTCACCCCTCCACTTT
CDR3aa: CASSPGNSPLHF
d_gene: .
v_gene: TRBV5-6
abundance: .
j_gene: TRBJ1-6

CDR3nt: TGTGCCAGCAGTTTAAATCAGGAATTCTACGAGCAGTACTTC
CDR3aa: CASSLNQEFYEQYF
d_gene: .
v_gene: TRBV27
abundance: few
j_gene: TRBJ2-7

CDR3nt: TGTGCCAGCAGTTTATCGGCTAGCGGGAGTGTCTACGAGCAGTACTTC
CDR3aa: CASSLSASGSVYEQYF
d_gene: TRBD2
v_gene: TRBV27
abundance: .
j_gene: TRBJ2-7

CDR3nt: TGTGCCAGCTCACGGACTAGCGGGTCACGGGAGACCCAGTACTTC
CDR3aa: CASSRTSGSRETQYF
d_gene: TRBD2
v_gene: TRBV18
abundance: .
j_gene: TRBJ2-5

CDR3nt: TGTGCCTGGAGTGTACGGAGGACTAGCGGAGGGGAAGGTACAGATACGCAGTATTTT
CDR3aa: CAWSVRRTSGGEGTDTQYF
d_gene: TRBD2
v_gene: TRBV30
abundance: .
j_gene: TRBJ2-3

CDR3nt: TGTGCCAGCAGCTGGACAGATGATTATTCACCCCTCCACTTT
CDR3aa: CASSWTDDYSPLHF
d_gene: .
v_gene: TRBV11-1
abundance: few
j_gene: TRBJ1-6

CDR3nt: TGTGCCTGGAGTAAACAGGGGGCTGGGACTGAAGCTTTCTTT
CDR3aa: CAWSKQGAGTEAFF
d_gene: TRBD1
v_gene: TRBV30
abundance: .
j_gene: TRBJ1-1

CDR3nt: TGCGCCAGCAGCCTTACAGGGGGTGACGGGGAGCTGTTTTTT
CDR3aa: CASSLTGGDGELFF
d_gene: TRBD1
v_gene: TRBV4-1
abundance: .
j_gene: TRBJ2-2

CDR3nt: TGTGCCAGCCATTTCGGGGGGTTCTATGGCTACACCTTC
CDR3aa: CASHFGGFYGYTF
d_gene: .
v_gene: TRBV6-5
abundance: .
j_gene: TRBJ1-2

CDR3nt: TGTGCCAGCAGCCGGGGACAGGGGGCTTCTGGAAACACCATATATTTT
CDR3aa: CASSRGQGASGNTIYF
d_gene: TRBD1
v_gene: TRBV3-1/TRBV3-2
abundance: .
j_gene: TRBJ1-3

CDR3nt: TGTGCCAGTCGGGGGGCCCAACAGACCCAGTACTTC
CDR3aa: CASRGAQQTQYF
d_gene: .
v_gene: TRBV28
abundance: .
j_gene: TRBJ2-5

CDR3nt: TGCGCCAGCAGCTTGGCCGTGGGCGGGAGGGTCCAAGAGACCCAGTACTTC
CDR3aa: CASSLAVGGRVQETQYF
d_gene: TRBD2
v_gene: TRBV5-1
abundance: .
j_gene: TRBJ2-5

CDR3nt: TGTGCCAGCAGCAACTTGAGGGCTAGTCATGGCTACACCTTC
CDR3aa: CASSNLRASHGYTF
d_gene: .
v_gene: TRBV5-8
abundance: .
j_gene: TRBJ1-2

CDR3nt: TGTGCCAGCAGTACCGGGACAGTCTACGAGCAGTACTTC
CDR3aa: CASSTGTVYEQYF
d_gene: TRBD1
v_gene: TRBV6-6
abundance: few
j_gene: TRBJ2-7

CDR3nt: TGTGCCAGCTCACCCCAGGGCTCTGGAAACACCATATATTTT
CDR3aa: CASSPQGSGNTIYF
d_gene: .
v_gene: TRBV18
abundance: .
j_gene: TRBJ1-3

CDR3nt: TGTGCCAGCAGCTTGGCACAGGGGGTTTATAGCAATCAGCCCCAGCATTTT
CDR3aa: CASSLAQGVYSNQPQHF
d_gene: TRBD1
v_gene: TRBV5-6
abundance: .
j_gene: TRBJ1-5

CDR3nt: TGTGCCAGCAGTTCATCCACGACAGGGATTGTCGGTCAGCCCCAGCATTTT
CDR3aa: CASSSSTTGIVGQPQHF
d_gene: TRBD1
v_gene: TRBV27
abundance: few
j_gene: TRBJ1-5

CDR3nt: TGTGCCAGCTCACCAGGGCAGGGTAACACTGAAGCTTTCTTT
CDR3aa: CASSPGQGNTEAFF
d_gene: .
v_gene: TRBV18
abundance: .
j_gene: TRBJ1-1

CDR3nt: TGTGCCACCGACGGGGGGCTTTACTATGGCTACACCTTC
CDR3aa: CATDGGLYYGYTF
d_gene: .
v_gene: TRBV10-3
abundance: .
j_gene: TRBJ1-2

CDR3nt: TGCGCCAGCAGCCAAGATAGAGGGGGCTCTGGAAACACCATATATTTT
CDR3aa: CASSQDRGGSGNTIYF
d_gene: .
v_gene: TRBV4-3
abundance: .
j_gene: TRBJ1-3

CDR3nt: TGCGCCAGCAGCCAAGGGGGGACCGGACTATCCTACGAGCAGTACTTC
CDR3aa: CASSQGGTGLSYEQYF
d_gene: .
v_gene: TRBV4-1
abundance: .
j_gene: TRBJ2-7

CDR3nt: TGTGCCAGCAGTGAGACAGCACCCCAAGAGACCCAGTACTTC
CDR3aa: CASSETAPQETQYF
d_gene: .
v_gene: TRBV27
abundance: medium-sized
j_gene: TRBJ2-5

CDR3nt: TGCGCCAGCAGCCCTGTCGACAGGGGCTACTTGGAAGCTTTCTTT
CDR3aa: CASSPVDRGYLEAFF
d_gene: TRBD1
v_gene: TRBV5-1
abundance: .
j_gene: TRBJ1-1

CDR3nt: TGTGCCAGCAGTTCCGCCGGACAGGGTAACACTGAAGCTTTCTTT
CDR3aa: CASSSAGQGNTEAFF
d_gene: TRBD1
v_gene: TRBV6-5
abundance: .
j_gene: TRBJ1-1

CDR3nt: TGTGCCAGCTCACCACACCAGGGGAACACTGAAGCTTTCTTT
CDR3aa: CASSPHQGNTEAFF
d_gene: .
v_gene: TRBV18
abundance: few
j_gene: TRBJ1-1

CDR3nt: TGTGCCAGTAACCGGAGGACTGAAGCTTTCTTT
CDR3aa: CASNRRTEAFF
d_gene: .
v_gene: TRBV19
abundance: few
j_gene: TRBJ1-1

CDR3nt: TGTGCCAGCAGCTTAACTAGCGGGAGGGCCTACGAGCAGTTCTTC
CDR3aa: CASSLTSGRAYEQFF
d_gene: TRBD2
v_gene: TRBV7-9
abundance: .
j_gene: TRBJ2-1

CDR3nt: TGTGCCAGCAGTTGGACACAGGGGTCCGACGAGCAGTACTTC
CDR3aa: CASSWTQGSDEQYF
d_gene: TRBD1
v_gene: TRBV28
abundance: few
j_gene: TRBJ2-7

CDR3nt: TGTGCCAGCTCACAGGGACGGGTCACTGAAGCTTTCTTT
CDR3aa: CASSQGRVTEAFF
d_gene: .
v_gene: TRBV2
abundance: .
j_gene: TRBJ1-1

CDR3nt: TGTGCCAGCAGCAATTTAGCAATGACTGAAGCTTTCTTT
CDR3aa: CASSNLAMTEAFF
d_gene: .
v_gene: TRBV21-1
abundance: once
j_gene: TRBJ1-1

CDR3nt: TGTGCCAGCAGCTTAAAGGGGGCTGGAGGCTACACCTTC
CDR3aa: CASSLKGAGGYTF
d_gene: TRBD1
v_gene: TRBV7-8
abundance: .
j_gene: TRBJ1-2

CDR3nt: TGTGCCAGCAGCGTAGGGTTCGGTGCAACTAATGAAAAACTGTTTTTT
CDR3aa: CASSVGFGATNEKLFF
d_gene: .
v_gene: TRBV9
abundance: few
j_gene: TRBJ1-4

CDR3nt: TGTGCCAGCAGCCGTGACAGGGTGCTATTGGACGAGCAGTACTTC
CDR3aa: CASSRDRVLLDEQYF
d_gene: TRBD1
v_gene: TRBV28
abundance: .
j_gene: TRBJ2-7

CDR3nt: TGTGCCAGCAGCTCCTTGGCGGGGATTTTC
CDR3aa: CASSSLAGIF
d_gene: .
v_gene: TRBV11-3
abundance: few
j_gene: TRBJ1-2

CDR3nt: TGTGCCAGCAGCGCATACAGGGGGAGAGATTATGGCTACACCTTC
CDR3aa: CASSAYRGRDYGYTF
d_gene: TRBD1
v_gene: TRBV9
abundance: once
j_gene: TRBJ1-2

CDR3nt: TGTGCCAGCAGTTTTTCCCGGGGTTTAGGCTCTGGAAACACCATATATTTT
CDR3aa: CASSFSRGLGSGNTIYF
d_gene: .
v_gene: TRBV28
abundance: .
j_gene: TRBJ1-3

CDR3nt: TGTGCCAGCAGCTTGGCGGGAGCACAAGAGACCCAGTACTTC
CDR3aa: CASSLAGAQETQYF
d_gene: .
v_gene: TRBV5-6
abundance: .
j_gene: TRBJ2-5